This T cell receptor (beta chain) came from a study of Graves' ophthalmopathy and Graves' hyperthyroidism. Background on the study: Sampling took place at initial diagnosis, with peripheral blood obtained before any treatment.

The sequenced template was RNA, covering the TCR beta CDR3 region. HTBI primers primed a first-round RT-PCR, and a second-round multiplex PCR followed. TCRdb reprocessed the multiplex PCR reads with MiXCR, giving one entry per CDR3 protein. This table holds a few hundred thousand distinct CDR3 sequences, 15% to 17% found once. Among the hyperthyroidism patients, all were newly diagnosed, aged 18 to 65, with under 2 months' duration. The germline V gene encodes CDR1 MNHNS and CDR2 SASEGT. The CDR3 extends over 13 amino acids. Trimming removed 3 bases from V and 3 bases from J, with 6 bases in between. This clonotype was counted at least ten times.

The TCR sequence derives from a woman under 30 with stable Graves' hyperthyroidism. The specimen sequenced was peripheral blood. V usage is TRBV6-1 and J usage is TRBJ1-5; D not resolved. CDR3 DNA: TGTGCCAGCAGTGATCTTCTCAATCAGCCCCAGCATTTT. This translates into CASSDLLNQPQHF.